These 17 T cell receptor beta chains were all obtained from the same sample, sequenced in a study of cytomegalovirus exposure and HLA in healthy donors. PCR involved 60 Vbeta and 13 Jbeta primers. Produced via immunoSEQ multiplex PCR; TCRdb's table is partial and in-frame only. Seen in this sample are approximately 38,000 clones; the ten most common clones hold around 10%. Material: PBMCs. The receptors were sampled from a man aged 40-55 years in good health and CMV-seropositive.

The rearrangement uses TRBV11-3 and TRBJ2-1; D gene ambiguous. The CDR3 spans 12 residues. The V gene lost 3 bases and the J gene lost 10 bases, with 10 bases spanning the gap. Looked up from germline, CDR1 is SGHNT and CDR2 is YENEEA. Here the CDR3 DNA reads TGTGCCAGCAGCTTTGGGCCCTGGGAGCAGTTCTTC. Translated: CASSFGPWEQFF.

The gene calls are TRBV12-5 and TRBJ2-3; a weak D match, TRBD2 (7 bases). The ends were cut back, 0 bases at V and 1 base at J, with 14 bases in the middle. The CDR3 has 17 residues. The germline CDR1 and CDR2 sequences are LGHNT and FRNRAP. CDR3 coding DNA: TGTGCTAGTGGTTTGGTTTTACGGGGGGCTGGCACAGATACGCAGTATTTT. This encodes CASGLVLRGAGTDTQYF.

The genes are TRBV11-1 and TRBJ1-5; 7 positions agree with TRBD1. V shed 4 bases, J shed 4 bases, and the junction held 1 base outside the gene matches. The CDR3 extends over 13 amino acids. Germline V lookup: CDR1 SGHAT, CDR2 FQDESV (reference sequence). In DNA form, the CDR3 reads TGTGCCAGCAGCTGGGACAGAAATCAGCCCCAGCATTTT. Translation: CASSWDRNQPQHF. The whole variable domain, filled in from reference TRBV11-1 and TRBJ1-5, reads EAEVAQSPRYKITEKSQAVAFWCDPISGHATLYWYRQILGQGPELLVQFQDESVVDDSQLPKDRFSAERLKGVDSTLKIQPAELGDSAMYLCASSWDRNQPQHFGDGTRLSIL.

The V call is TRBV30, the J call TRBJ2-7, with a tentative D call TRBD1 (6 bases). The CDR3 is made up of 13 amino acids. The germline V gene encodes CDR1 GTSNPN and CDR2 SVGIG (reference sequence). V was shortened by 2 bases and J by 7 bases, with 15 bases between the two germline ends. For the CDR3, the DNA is TGTGCCTGGAGTCTAGGGACACAGGGAGAGCAGTACTTC. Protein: CAWSLGTQGEQYF.

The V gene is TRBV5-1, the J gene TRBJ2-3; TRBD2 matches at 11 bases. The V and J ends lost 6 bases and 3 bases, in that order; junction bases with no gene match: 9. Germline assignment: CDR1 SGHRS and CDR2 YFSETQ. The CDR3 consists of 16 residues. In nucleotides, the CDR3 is TGCGCCAGCAACCCCCGGATAGCGGGAGGGACAGATACGCAGTATTTT. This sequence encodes CASNPRIAGGTDTQYF.

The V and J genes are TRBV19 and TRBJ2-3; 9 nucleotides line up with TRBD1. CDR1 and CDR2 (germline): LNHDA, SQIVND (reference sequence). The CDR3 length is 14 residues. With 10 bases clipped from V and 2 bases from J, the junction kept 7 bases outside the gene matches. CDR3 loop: CATLDRGLTDTQYF. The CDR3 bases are TGTGCCACCTTGGACAGGGGTCTCACAGATACGCAGTATTTT. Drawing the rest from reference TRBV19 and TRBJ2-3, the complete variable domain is DGGITQSPKYLFRKEGQNVTLSCEQNLNHDAMYWYRQDPGQGLRLIYYSQIVNDFQKGDIAEGYSVSREKKESFPLTVTSAQKNPTAFYLCATLDRGLTDTQYFGPGTRLTVL.

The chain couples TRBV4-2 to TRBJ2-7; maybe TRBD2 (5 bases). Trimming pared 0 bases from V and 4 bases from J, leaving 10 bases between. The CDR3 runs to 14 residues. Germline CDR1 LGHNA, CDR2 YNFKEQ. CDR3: CASSQDFTGYEQYF. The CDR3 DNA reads TGTGCCAGCAGCCAAGACTTCACGGGGTACGAGCAGTACTTC.

CDR3 coding DNA: TGTGCCAGCAGCGTAGATGGGGGGGAGAACACTGAAGCTTTCTTT. Protein product: CASSVDGGENTEAFF. The V gene is TRBV9, the J gene TRBJ1-1; D possibly corresponds to TRBD1 (5 bases). The CDR3 spans 15 residues. The V gene's germline CDR1 is SGDLS and CDR2 YYNGEE. The V gene lost 0 bases and the J gene lost 1 base, with 10 bases spanning the gap.

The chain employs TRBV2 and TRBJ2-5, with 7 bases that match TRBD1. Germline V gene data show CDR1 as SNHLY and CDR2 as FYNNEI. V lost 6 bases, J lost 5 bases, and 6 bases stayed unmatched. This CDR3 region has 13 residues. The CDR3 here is CASRRTGEETQYF. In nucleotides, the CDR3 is TGTGCCAGCAGGAGAACAGGGGAGGAGACCCAGTACTTC.

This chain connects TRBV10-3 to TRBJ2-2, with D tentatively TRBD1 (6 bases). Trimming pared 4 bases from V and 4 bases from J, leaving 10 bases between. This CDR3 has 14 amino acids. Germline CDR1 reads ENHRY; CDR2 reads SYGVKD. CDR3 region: CAISVGAGTGELFF. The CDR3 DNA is TGTGCCATCAGTGTGGGGGCGGGCACCGGGGAGCTGTTTTTT.

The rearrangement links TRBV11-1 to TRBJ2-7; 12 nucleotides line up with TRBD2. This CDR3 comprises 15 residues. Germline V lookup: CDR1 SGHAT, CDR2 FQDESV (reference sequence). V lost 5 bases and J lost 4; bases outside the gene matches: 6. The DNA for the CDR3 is TGTGCCAGCAGCCCTCTAGCGGGAGGGGCTTACGAGCAGTACTTC. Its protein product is CASSPLAGGAYEQYF.

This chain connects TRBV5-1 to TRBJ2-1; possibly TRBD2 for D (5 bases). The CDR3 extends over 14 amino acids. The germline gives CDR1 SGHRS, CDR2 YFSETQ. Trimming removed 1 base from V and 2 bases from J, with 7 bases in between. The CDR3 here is CASSLRETYNEQFF. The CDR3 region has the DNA TGCGCCAGCAGCTTGAGGGAGACCTACAATGAGCAGTTCTTC.

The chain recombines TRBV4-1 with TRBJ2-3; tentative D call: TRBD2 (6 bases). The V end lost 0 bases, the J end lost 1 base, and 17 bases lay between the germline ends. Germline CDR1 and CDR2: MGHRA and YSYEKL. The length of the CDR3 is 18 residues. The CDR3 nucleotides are TGCGCCAGCAGCCAAGACCCGCGACTAGTGAGGGGCACAGATACGCAGTATTTT. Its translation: CASSQDPRLVRGTDTQYF.

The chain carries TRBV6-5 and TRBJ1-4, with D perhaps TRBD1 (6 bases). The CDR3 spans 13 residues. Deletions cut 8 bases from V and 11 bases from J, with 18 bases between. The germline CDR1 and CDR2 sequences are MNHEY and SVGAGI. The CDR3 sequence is CASSLRGTGKLFF. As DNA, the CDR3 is TGTGCCAGCTCCCTAAGGGGAACAGGGAAACTGTTTTTT.

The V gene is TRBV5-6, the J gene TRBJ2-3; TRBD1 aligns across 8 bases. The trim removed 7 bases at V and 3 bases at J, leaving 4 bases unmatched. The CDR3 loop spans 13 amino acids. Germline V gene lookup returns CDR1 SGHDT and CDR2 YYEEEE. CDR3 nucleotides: TGTGCCAGCTGCTGGACAGGGACAGATACGCAGTATTTT. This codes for CASCWTGTDTQYF.

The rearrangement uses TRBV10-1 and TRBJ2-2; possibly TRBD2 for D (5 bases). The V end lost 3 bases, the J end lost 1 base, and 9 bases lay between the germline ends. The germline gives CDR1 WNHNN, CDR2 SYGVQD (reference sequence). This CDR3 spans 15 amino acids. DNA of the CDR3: TGCGCCAGCAGTGAAAGAGCGGTGAACACCGGGGAGCTGTTTTTT. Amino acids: CASSERAVNTGELFF.

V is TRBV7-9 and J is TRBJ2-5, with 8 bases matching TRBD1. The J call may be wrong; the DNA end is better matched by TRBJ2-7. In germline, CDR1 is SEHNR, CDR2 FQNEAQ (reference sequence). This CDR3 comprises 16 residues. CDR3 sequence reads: CASSGFGDRPDYEQYF. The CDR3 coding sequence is TGTGCCAGCTCCGGTTTCGGGGACAGGCCAGACTACGAGCAGTACTTC.